This T cell receptor (beta chain) originates from a study of cytomegalovirus exposure and HLA in healthy donors. Trimming removed 3 bases from V and 6 bases from J, with 12 bases in between. CDR3 length equals 14 residues. Germline CDR1 is KGHSH and CDR2 is LQKENI. Points on this clone: Its target is unknown.

Each donor was healthy, and each was a bone marrow donor. Study-wide results and caveats: Sequence variants that were highly shared formed a cluster that was likely a sequencing artifact. The authors later found most CMV-associated TCR beta chains appeared HLA-restricted. Trimming of TCR beta V- and J-genes showed a link, identified in a later analysis, to a missense DCLRE1C variant.

PCR employed 60 Vbeta and 13 Jbeta primers. This table comes from immunoSEQ multiplex PCR, and its TCRdb copy is limited to in-frame clones, with some not included. The table lists 150,000 to 200,000 clones, around 78% of them singletons. Source material: PBMCs. The TCR was taken from a woman aged 45 to 65 in good health and CMV-seropositive. The chain couples TRBV18 to TRBJ2-4; a weak D match, TRBD1 (6 bases). The CDR3 DNA reads as TGTGCCAGCTCACCGGGACAAGGGGGAAACATTCAGTACTTC. Protein product: CASSPGQGGNIQYF.